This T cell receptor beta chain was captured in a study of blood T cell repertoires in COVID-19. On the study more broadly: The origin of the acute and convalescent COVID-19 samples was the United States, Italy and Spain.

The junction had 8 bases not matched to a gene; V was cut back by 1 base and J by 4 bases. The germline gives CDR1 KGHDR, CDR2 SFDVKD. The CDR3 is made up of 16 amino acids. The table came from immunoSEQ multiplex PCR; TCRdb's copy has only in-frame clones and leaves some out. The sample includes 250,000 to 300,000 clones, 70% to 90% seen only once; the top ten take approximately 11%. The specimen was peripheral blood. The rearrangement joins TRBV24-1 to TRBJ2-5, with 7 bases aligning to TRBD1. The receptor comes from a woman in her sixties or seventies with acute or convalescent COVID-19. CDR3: CATSDFMRGQVETQYF. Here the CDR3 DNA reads TGTGCCACCAGTGATTTTATGAGGGGGCAAGTAGAGACCCAGTACTTC.